This T cell receptor beta chain was found in a study of CD8 T cells in Susac syndrome (dated by TCRdb to between 2018 and 2021). Describing the broader study: Among the Susac syndrome patients who were sequenced, clinically active disease was present in roughly six and clinical remission was observed in fewer than 10. At blood withdrawal, Susac syndrome patients were therapy-naive, treated with corticosteroids (with IVIg additionally given to some), or treated with IVIg alone. The study used repertoire sequencing to test whether antigen drove CD8+ T cell activation and differentiation in Susac syndrome.

To note about this clonotype: What antigen it recognizes has not been identified. The input lacks base qualities; no much larger clone sits a single base away.

Paper-wide results and their limitations: The study acknowledged that relatively few individuals were included in the TCR sequencing and HLA analysis. In patients with Susac syndrome, the CD4+ T cell repertoire showed no detectable clonal expansion.

RNA was extracted using the RNeasy kit, and about 0.45 to 1 microgram was reverse transcribed with random hexamers. The immunoSEQ multiplex PCR assay, covering 54 Vbeta and 13 Jbeta segments, was used to amplify TCR beta CDR3 regions. PCR amplification bias was corrected using a synthetic template baseline for primer optimization and computational correction. Processing in the source paper ran as follows. Reads were assigned to V, D and J genes according to IMGT and analyzed in immunoSEQ Analyzer, with only productive sequences retained. To calculate clonality, Shannon entropy was normalized by log2 of the number of productive unique sequences and then subtracted from one. For each patient and control, public and private clones were evaluated among the 100 most prevalent clones. Clones were defined as Susac-specific if absent from the healthy and MS cohorts, from 1052 published viral clones and from other ImmuneACCESS disease sequences. TCRdb cleaned the public reads at Q25 with fastp, built clones with MiXCR and kept in-frame beta chains. Rows merge per CDR3 protein into single entries with the most common DNA and genes. The V and J calls shown here were made by TCRdb, not taken from the authors' results. For this sample there are approximately 180,000 distinct CDR3 sequences; 90% to 95% appear just once. Approximately 0.086% of the sample is taken by the ten largest.

High-throughput TCR beta sequencing profiled peripheral blood CD8+ and CD4+ T cells from healthy donors, Susac syndrome patients and multiple sclerosis patients. The Susac syndrome patients fulfilled recently defined diagnostic criteria for either definite or probable disease. Bulk CD8+ and CD4+ T cells were purified by magnetic negative isolation, whereas CD8+ TEMRA cells were enriched by FACS. Blood was drawn into EDTA tubes, processed within 24 hours, and PBMCs were isolated by density gradient centrifugation. PBMCs destined for TCR sequencing were cryopreserved in liquid nitrogen and later thawed in a 37 °C water bath. The sorted or isolated CD4+, CD8+ and CD8+ TEMRA cells reached a purity of at least 90%. Taken from cysteine to phenylalanine, the CDR3 has 15 residues. Only the CDR3 portion is preserved as DNA: 45 bases, with reading frame beginning at the first base. V is reduced by 0 bases and J by 3 bases, leaving a spacing of 11 bases between them. CDR1 and CDR2 are drawn from the germline V gene (reference sequence): MNHEY, SMNVEV.

Sequenced material: CD4+ T cells from PBMCs. The source of this sequence is a human donor with Susac syndrome. Recombination connected TRBV27 to TRBJ1-1, with TRBD1 tentatively as D gene (5 bases match). The nucleotide sequence is TGTGCCAGCAGTTTATCTTCCGGGGGGTACACTGAAGCTTTCTTT. It is translated as CASSLSSGGYTEAFF.